This TCR beta chain was identified in a study of cytomegalovirus exposure and HLA in healthy donors. V lost 3 bases and J lost 4, with 13 bases in between. CDR1 and CDR2 (germline): SGHNT, YYREEE (reference sequence). The CDR3 runs to 15 residues. There are a few counts of this clone. Its matching antigen is unknown. The PCR was carried out with 60 Vbeta primers and 13 Jbeta primers. The protocol was immunoSEQ multiplex PCR, while the TCRdb copy is restricted to in-frame clones and leaves out a portion. The sample carries roughly 160,000 clones, about four fifths recorded once. Overall study findings and caveats: V- and J-gene trimming of TCR beta was linked (in a later analysis) to a missense DCLRE1C variant. A classifier reportedly called cytomegalovirus status with high sensitivity and specificity. Earlier results showed most TCR beta V segments being productive about 87% or about 30% of the time. HLA restriction was apparent for most CMV-associated TCR beta chains in a later analysis.

Material for sequencing was PBMCs. The J gene is TRBJ2-2, the V gene TRBV5-4, with D tentatively TRBD2 (6 bases). The source of this sequence is a woman between 45 and 60 years old in good health and CMV-seronegative. CDR3 coding DNA: TGTGCCAGCAGCTCCGGGAGTCGTGGCACCGGGGAGCTGTTTTTT. Translating gives CASSSGSRGTGELFF.